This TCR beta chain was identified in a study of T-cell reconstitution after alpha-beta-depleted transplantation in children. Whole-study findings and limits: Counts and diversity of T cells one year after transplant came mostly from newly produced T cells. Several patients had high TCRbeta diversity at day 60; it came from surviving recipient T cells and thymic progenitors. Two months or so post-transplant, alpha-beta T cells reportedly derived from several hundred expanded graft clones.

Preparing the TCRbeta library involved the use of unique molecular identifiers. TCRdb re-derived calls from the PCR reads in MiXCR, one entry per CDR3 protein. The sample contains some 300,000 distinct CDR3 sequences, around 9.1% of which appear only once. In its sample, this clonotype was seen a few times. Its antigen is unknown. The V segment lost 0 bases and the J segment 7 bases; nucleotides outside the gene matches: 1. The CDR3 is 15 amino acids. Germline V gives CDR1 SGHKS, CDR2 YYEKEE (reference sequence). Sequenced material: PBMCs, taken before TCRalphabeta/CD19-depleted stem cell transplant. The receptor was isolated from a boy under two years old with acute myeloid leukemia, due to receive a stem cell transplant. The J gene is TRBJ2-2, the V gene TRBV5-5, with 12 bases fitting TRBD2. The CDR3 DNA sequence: TGTGCCAGCAGCTTGGGGGGACTAGCGGGCGGGGAGCTGTTTTTT. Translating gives CASSLGGLAGGELFF.